The 17 T cell receptor beta chains presented below share a single source sample, sequenced in a study of beta chain features in type 1 diabetes. General study findings and limits: Patients with Type 1 diabetes showed moderately but significantly shorter TCRB CDR3s in all four CD4+ subsets.

Their specific antigens are unknown. cDNA synthesis used the whole RNA isolate, giving expressed TCRB sequences. The method was immunoSEQ multiplex PCR; TCRdb's version includes in-frame clones alone and lacks a portion of them. The sample contains under 250,000 clones, approximately 15% of which appear only once. The sample taken for sequencing was naive CD4+ T cells from blood. The receptors shown here come from a man aged 25 to 45 with type 1 diabetes.

The chain recombines TRBV5-4 with TRBJ1-1; D unresolved. The CDR3 totals 14 residues. Germline-derived CDR1 and CDR2 are SGHNT and YYREEE (reference sequence). V dropped 0 bases and J dropped 5 bases, with 11 bases sitting between them. CDR3 loop: CASSLVGVRTEAFF. CDR3 nucleotide sequence: TGTGCCAGCAGCTTGGTCGGGGTGCGGACTGAAGCTTTCTTT.

J is TRBJ2-4 and V is TRBV6-5; no reliable D call. V was pared by 4 bases and J by 0 bases, with 13 bases between. CDR1 MNHEY and CDR2 SVGAGI come from the germline V gene. This CDR3 has 16 amino acids. In nucleotides, the CDR3 is TGTGCCAGCAGTTTCAGTGCCAGAGGAGCCAAAAACATTCAGTACTTC. Its translation is CASSFSARGAKNIQYF.

This clone was seen more than once but under ten times. The V and J genes are TRBV13 and TRBJ2-7; TRBD1 is a possible D gene (6 bases). Germline-derived CDR1 and CDR2 are PRHDT and FYEKMQ (reference sequence). Trimming removed 5 bases from V and 2 bases from J, with 16 bases in between. The CDR3 is 15 residues long. CDR3 amino acids: CASSHSASGAYEQYF. The CDR3 DNA reads TGTGCCAGCAGCCACTCAGCTTCAGGGGCCTACGAGCAGTACTTC.

The chain joins TRBV5-1 to TRBJ2-3; tentatively, D is TRBD2 (6 bases). The CDR3 has 14 residues. Trimming cost V 6 bases and J 0 bases, with 11 bases left between them. Per germline, CDR1 SGHRS and CDR2 YFSETQ. The CDR3 loop reads CASNPSVSTDTQYF. CDR3 sequence (DNA): TGCGCCAGCAACCCTAGCGTTAGCACAGATACGCAGTATTTT.

In its sample, this clone was seen a few times. The genes are TRBV30 and TRBJ1-4, with 7 bases matching TRBD1. The length of the CDR3 is 13 residues. CDR1 is GTSNPN, CDR2 SVGIG, per germline (reference sequence). J lost 0 bases, V lost 7 bases, and 2 bases had no gene match. The CDR3 protein is CASGQSTNEKLFF. CDR3 bases: TGTGCCTCGGGACAGTCAACTAATGAAAAACTGTTTTTT.

This clone has a handful of counts. The CDR3: CAWKKRGLEGEQFF. The DNA of the CDR3 is TGTGCCTGGAAAAAGCGGGGACTAGAGGGTGAGCAGTTCTTC. The V gene is TRBV30, the J gene TRBJ2-1; the match to TRBD2 covers 8 bases. The CDR3 contains 14 residues. With V trimmed by 4 bases and J by 9 bases, 11 bases remained unmatched. Germline V gene sequence: CDR1 GTSNPN, CDR2 SVGIG (reference sequence).

This clone has only a few counts. The rearrangement links TRBV5-4 to TRBJ2-3; maybe TRBD1 (5 bases). The CDR3 extends over 13 amino acids. V gave up 4 bases and J gave up 1 base, with 7 bases separating them. CDR1 and CDR2 (germline): SGHNT, YYREEE (reference sequence). The CDR3 protein is CASSIQGTDTQYF. The DNA of the CDR3 is TGTGCCAGCAGCATACAGGGCACAGATACGCAGTATTTT.

This chain uses TRBV5-1 with TRBJ1-1; the match to TRBD1 covers 7 bases. The CDR3 is made up of 15 amino acids. CDR1 and CDR2 from the germline V gene are SGHRS and YFSETQ. With 1 base clipped from V and 1 base from J, the junction kept 4 bases outside the gene matches. Here the CDR3 DNA reads TGCGCCAGCAGCTTGTGGACAGGACCGAACACTGAAGCTTTCTTT. Its translation is CASSLWTGPNTEAFF.

This clone has only one observation. The CDR3: CASSYSGEGEQYF. In DNA form, the CDR3 reads TGTGCCAGCAGTTACTCTGGGGAGGGCGAGCAGTACTTC. This chain connects TRBV6-5 to TRBJ2-7, with 7 bases aligning to TRBD2. After removal of 0 bases from V and 6 bases from J, the junction contained 2 bases not matched to a gene. The germline gives CDR1 MNHEY, CDR2 SVGAGI. This CDR3 has 13 amino acids.

In this sample, this clone turned up a few times. The chain employs TRBV6-6 and TRBJ2-5, with TRBD1 identical over 8 bases. V lost 6 bases to trimming and J lost 5 bases; unmatched junction nucleotides: 5. CDR1 MNHNY and CDR2 SVGAGI come from the germline V gene (reference sequence). The CDR3 has 13 amino acids. The CDR3 reads CASRPTGGETQYF. CDR3 sequence (DNA): TGTGCCAGCAGACCTACAGGGGGGGAGACCCAGTACTTC.

This clone was picked up a small number of times. V and J are TRBV19 and TRBJ2-3; 7 nucleotides match TRBD2. After removal of 11 bases from V and 2 bases from J, the junction contained 7 bases not matched to a gene. CDR3 length: 13 residues. Germline V gene sequence: CDR1 LNHDA, CDR2 SQIVND (reference sequence). This chain's CDR3 is CASYGGYTDTQYF. Here the CDR3 DNA reads TGTGCCTCCTACGGGGGGTACACAGATACGCAGTATTTT. The variable domain in full, with the rest retrieved from reference TRBV19 and TRBJ2-3, is DGGITQSPKYLFRKEGQNVTLSCEQNLNHDAMYWYRQDPGQGLRLIYYSQIVNDFQKGDIAEGYSVSREKKESFPLTVTSAQKNPTAFYLCASYGGYTDTQYFGPGTRLTVL.

The rearrangement joins TRBV5-1 to TRBJ2-1; TRBD1 matches at 8 bases. This CDR3 spans 14 amino acids. The germline gives CDR1 SGHRS, CDR2 YFSETQ. V shed 3 bases, J shed 8 bases, and the junction held 7 bases outside the gene matches. CDR3 nucleotides: TGCGCCAGCAGCTCCGGACAGGGACGCGATGAGCAGTTCTTC. Its translation is CASSSGQGRDEQFF.

This chain uses TRBV29-1 with TRBJ1-1, with D hard to call. V lost 3 bases to trimming and J lost 0 bases, with 8 bases between them. This CDR3 has 13 amino acids. Germline CDR1 and CDR2: SQVTM and ANQGSEA. The CDR3 reads CSVERRLNTEAFF. Written as DNA, the CDR3 is TGCAGCGTTGAGCGGCGACTGAACACTGAAGCTTTCTTT.

V usage is TRBV29-1 and J usage is TRBJ1-1, with 7 bases lining up with TRBD1. CDR3 length: 13 amino acids. V shed 7 bases and J 3 bases; nucleotides not matched to a gene: 8. Looked up from germline, CDR1 is SQVTM and CDR2 is ANQGSEA. The CDR3 region is CSARTGTDTEAFF. The CDR3 DNA reads TGCAGCGCAAGGACCGGGACAGACACTGAAGCTTTCTTT.

Regarding this clone: A read error may account for a junction end that differs from germline. The rearrangement links TRBV5-1 to TRBJ2-2; possibly TRBD1 for D (6 bases). The length of the CDR3 is 16 residues. Germline CDR1 and CDR2: SGHRS and YFSETQ. CDR3 bases: TGCGCCAGCAGCTTGGCCGTGGGGGCGAAAACCGGGGAGCTGTTTTTT. Its protein product is CASSLAVGAKTGELFF.

The chain combines TRBV5-1 with TRBJ2-5; 8 nucleotides align to TRBD1. The CDR3 runs to 12 residues. J gave up 5 bases and V 5 bases, and 2 bases lay outside the gene matches. Germline V gives CDR1 SGHRS, CDR2 YFSETQ. CDR3 region: CASRGQEETQYF. CDR3 DNA sequence: TGCGCCAGCAGGGGACAGGAGGAGACCCAGTACTTC.

With regard to this clone: Different DNA sequences within this sample yield the same CDR3. The genes are TRBV18 and TRBJ1-1, with D unclear. CDR3 length equals 13 residues. Germline CDR1 reads KGHSH; CDR2 reads LQKENI. V dropped 2 bases and J dropped 2 bases, with 6 bases sitting between them. The DNA of the CDR3 is TGTGCCAGCTCACCATCAGTAAACACTGAAGCTTTCTTT. Encoded protein: CASSPSVNTEAFF.